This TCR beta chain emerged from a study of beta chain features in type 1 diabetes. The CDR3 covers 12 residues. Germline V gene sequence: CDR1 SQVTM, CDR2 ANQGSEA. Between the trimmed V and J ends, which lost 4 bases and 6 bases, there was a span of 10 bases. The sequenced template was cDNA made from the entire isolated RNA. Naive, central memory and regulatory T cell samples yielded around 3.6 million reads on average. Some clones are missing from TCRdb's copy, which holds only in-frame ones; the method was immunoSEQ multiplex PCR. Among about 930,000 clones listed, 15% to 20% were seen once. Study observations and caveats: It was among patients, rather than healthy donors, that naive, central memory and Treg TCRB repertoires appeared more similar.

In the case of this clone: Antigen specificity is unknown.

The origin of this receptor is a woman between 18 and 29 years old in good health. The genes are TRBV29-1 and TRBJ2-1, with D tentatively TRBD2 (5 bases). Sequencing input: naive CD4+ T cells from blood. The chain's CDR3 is CSVVRGLNEQFF. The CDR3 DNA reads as TGCAGCGTTGTACGCGGGCTCAATGAGCAGTTCTTC.